A single sample gave rise to the 13 T cell receptor beta chains below, sequenced in a study of blood T cells in healthy people across ages. Using a J-beta primer mix together with a sample-barcoded 5' primer, a second PCR was run for about 7 to 12 cycles. TCRdb passed the 5' RACE reads through MiXCR, listing each CDR3 protein once. The repertoire consists of approximately 1.5 million distinct CDR3 sequences, with roughly 43% occurring once and the leading ten covering about 3.8%. The sequencing sample was made of blood. The source of these receptors is a woman aged 18-29 years in good health.

Turning to this clonotype: At one of its ends the junction is not consistent with the germline gene, which may arise from a read error. The rearrangement links TRBV3-1 to TRBJ2-5, with D uncertain. The DNA end is a closer match to TRBJ2-7, so the J assignment may be wrong. In germline, CDR1 is LGHDT, CDR2 YNNKEL (reference sequence). This CDR3 is 14 amino acids long. The chain's CDR3 is CANSQDGDGREQYF. The CDR3 DNA reads as TGTGCCAACAGCCAAGATGGAGATGGGCGCGAGCAGTACTTC.

This clonotype occurred a few times. V gene TRBV27 combines with J gene TRBJ2-2; 12 bases agree with TRBD2. V shed 7 bases and J 3 bases; nucleotides not matched to a gene: 6. The CDR3 runs 16 residues. Germline values: CDR1 MNHEY, CDR2 SMNVEV (reference sequence). CDR3 nucleotide sequence: TGTGCCAGCAAACTAGCGGGGGGCCAACACACCGGGGAGCTGTTTTTT. It translates to CASKLAGGQHTGELFF.

This chain connects TRBV27 to TRBJ1-2, with TRBD1 as a possible D gene (6 bases). Trimming stripped 2 bases from V and 6 bases from J, with 16 bases between. The germline gives CDR1 MNHEY, CDR2 SMNVEV (reference sequence). The CDR3 loop spans 15 amino acids. The CDR3 protein is CASSLRGNGFHGYTF. CDR3 DNA: TGTGCCAGCAGTTTAAGGGGGAACGGGTTTCATGGCTACACCTTC.

The gene calls are TRBV12-3 or TRBV12-4 and TRBJ1-2, with D possibly TRBD1 on 5 matching bases. V shed 2 bases and J shed 8 bases, with 18 bases lying between them. The CDR3 has 15 amino acids. The CDR3 region is CASSLPSTGAYGYTF. The CDR3, as DNA: TGTGCCAGCAGTTTACCCTCTACAGGTGCCTACGGCTACACCTTC.

This clonotype occurred a few times. The genes are TRBV4-1 and TRBJ2-3; tentative D call: TRBD1 (5 bases). There are 16 residues in the CDR3. V was trimmed by 0 bases and J by 1 base, leaving 11 bases between them. Looked up from germline, CDR1 is MGHRA and CDR2 is YSYEKL. CDR3 in amino acids: CASSQEGRHRTDTQYF. In nucleotides, the CDR3 is TGCGCCAGCAGCCAAGAGGGGCGGCATCGCACAGATACGCAGTATTTT.

V usage is TRBV7-8 and J usage is TRBJ2-7; 10 bases match TRBD1. The DNA end is a closer match to TRBJ2-5, so the J assignment may be wrong. The CDR3 is made up of 18 amino acids. Germline CDR1 reads SGHVS; CDR2 reads FQNEAQ. CDR3: CASSSTRDRGRNLGTQYF. The CDR3 DNA sequence: TGTGCCAGCAGCTCCACGCGGGACAGGGGAAGAAATCTAGGGACCCAGTACTTC.

J is TRBJ2-1 and V is TRBV7-9; 8 positions agree with TRBD1. V lost 5 bases, J lost 0 bases, and 9 bases stayed unmatched. This CDR3 spans 17 amino acids. Germline V gene lookup returns CDR1 SEHNR and CDR2 FQNEAQ (reference sequence). The CDR3 protein is CASSRRTGRSSYNEQFF. Written as DNA, the CDR3 is TGTGCCAGCAGCCGGCGGACAGGGCGAAGCTCCTACAATGAGCAGTTCTTC.

This clonotype was counted only a few times. This chain joins TRBV19 and TRBJ2-2; no clear D. Looked up from germline, CDR1 is LNHDA and CDR2 is SQIVND (reference sequence). The CDR3 loop spans 13 amino acids. V was shortened by 8 bases and J by 1 base, with 8 bases between the two germline ends. CDR3 protein: CASCWVNTGELFF. The CDR3 region has the DNA TGTGCCAGTTGCTGGGTGAACACCGGGGAGCTGTTTTTT. The whole variable domain, filled in from reference TRBV19 and TRBJ2-2, reads DGGITQSPKYLFRKEGQNVTLSCEQNLNHDAMYWYRQDPGQGLRLIYYSQIVNDFQKGDIAEGYSVSREKKESFPLTVTSAQKNPTAFYLCASCWVNTGELFFGEGSRLTVL.

The V gene is TRBV4-2, the J gene TRBJ1-2; no clear D. The CDR3 runs 16 residues. Trimming removed 0 bases from V and 8 bases from J, with 19 bases in between. Germline CDR1 is LGHNA and CDR2 is YNFKEQ. CDR3 region: CASSQDIRPTRWGYTF. The CDR3 DNA sequence: TGTGCCAGCAGCCAAGATATTCGACCGACCAGGTGGGGCTACACCTTC.

The chain links TRBV27 to TRBJ2-3; D might be TRBD2 (7 bases). The CDR3 totals 16 residues. Per germline, CDR1 MNHEY and CDR2 SMNVEV (reference sequence). With 5 bases removed from V and 2 bases from J, the gap between germline ends came to 17 bases. The CDR3 DNA follows: TGTGCCAGCAGTCCCCGGGGGGCGGGGTACACAGATACGCAGTATTTT. It codes for CASSPRGAGYTDTQYF.

Notes on this clonotype: At one of its ends the junction is not consistent with the germline gene, which may arise from a read error. This chain uses TRBV5-1 with TRBJ1-2, with D maybe TRBD1 (6 bases). CDR3 length: 13 amino acids. The germline CDR1 and CDR2 sequences are SGHRS and YFSETQ. CDR3 sequence (DNA): TGCACCAGCAGCTTGGTTACAGGGAGTGGCTACACCTTC. Protein sequence: CTSSLVTGSGYTF. Using reference TRBV5-1 and TRBJ1-2 for the parts outside the CDR3, the full variable domain is KAGVTQTPRYLIKTRGQQVTLSCSPISGHRSVSWYQQTPGQGLQFLFEYFSETQRNKGNFPGRFSGRQFSNSRSEMNVSTLELGDSALYLCTSSLVTGSGYTFGSGTRLTVV.

This clonotype was counted a few times. The V and J genes are TRBV7-9 and TRBJ1-6; 7 bases align to TRBD1. CDR3 length equals 17 residues. Germline loops: CDR1 SEHNR, CDR2 FQNEAQ (reference sequence). V lost 6 bases to trimming and J lost 3 bases; unmatched junction nucleotides: 11. The CDR3 DNA follows: TGTGCCAGCAGGTCCGACCGGGACAGCTTCTATAATTCACCCCTCCACTTT. Protein: CASRSDRDSFYNSPLHF.

The CDR3 loop reads CASSQGRAGATQETQYF. The CDR3 nucleotides read TGCGCCAGCAGCCAGGGACGAGCGGGAGCCACACAAGAGACCCAGTACTTC. The chain carries TRBV4-1 and TRBJ2-5; TRBD2 agrees at 8 bases. This CDR3 region has 17 residues. Germline loops: CDR1 MGHRA, CDR2 YSYEKL. Trimming took 3 bases from V and 2 from J; bases not matched to a gene: 11.